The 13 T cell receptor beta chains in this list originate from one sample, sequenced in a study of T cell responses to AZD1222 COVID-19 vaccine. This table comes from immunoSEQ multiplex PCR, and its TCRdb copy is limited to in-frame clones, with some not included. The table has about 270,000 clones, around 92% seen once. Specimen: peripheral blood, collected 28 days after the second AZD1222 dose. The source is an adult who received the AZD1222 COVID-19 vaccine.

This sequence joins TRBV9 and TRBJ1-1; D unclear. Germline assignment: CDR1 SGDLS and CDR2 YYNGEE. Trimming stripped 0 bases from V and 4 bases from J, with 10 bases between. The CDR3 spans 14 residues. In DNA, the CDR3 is TGTGCCAGCAGCGTAGTCCCGGGAGGCACTGAAGCTTTCTTT. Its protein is CASSVVPGGTEAFF.

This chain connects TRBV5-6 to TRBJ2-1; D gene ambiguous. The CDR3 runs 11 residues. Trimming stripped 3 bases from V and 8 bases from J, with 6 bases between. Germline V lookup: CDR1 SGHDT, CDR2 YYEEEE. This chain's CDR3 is CASSWGYEQFF. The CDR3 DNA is TGTGCCAGCAGCTGGGGTTATGAGCAGTTCTTC.

The CDR3 loop reads CASSSSGGPKRVVSEKLFF. The CDR3 DNA is TGTGCCAGCAGCTCCTCAGGGGGCCCAAAGAGGGTGGTGTCTGAAAAACTGTTTTTT. The chain couples TRBV11-3 to TRBJ1-4, with TRBD1 identical over 8 bases. V was clipped by 4 bases and J by 7 bases; unmatched bases: 20. The CDR3 sequence is 19 residues long. CDR1 and CDR2 from the germline V gene are SGHNT and YENEEA.

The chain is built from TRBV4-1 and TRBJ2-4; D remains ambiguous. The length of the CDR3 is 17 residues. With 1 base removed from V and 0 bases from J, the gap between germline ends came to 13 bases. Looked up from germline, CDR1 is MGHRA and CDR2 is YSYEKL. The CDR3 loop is CASSQVRGGEAKNIQYF. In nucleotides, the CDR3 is TGCGCCAGCAGCCAAGTACGAGGTGGAGAAGCCAAAAACATTCAGTACTTC.

CDR3 DNA sequence: TGTGCCAGCAGCCGGTCTGAGCAAGCGGGGCAAGAGACCCAGTACTTC. This gives the protein CASSRSEQAGQETQYF. The rearrangement joins TRBV3-1 (or the pseudogene TRBV3-2) to TRBJ2-5, with TRBD2 identical over 7 bases. Germline V CDR1 and CDR2: LGHDT, YNNKEL (reference sequence). J was trimmed by 2 bases and V by 4 bases; bases with no gene match: 10. This CDR3 has 16 amino acids.

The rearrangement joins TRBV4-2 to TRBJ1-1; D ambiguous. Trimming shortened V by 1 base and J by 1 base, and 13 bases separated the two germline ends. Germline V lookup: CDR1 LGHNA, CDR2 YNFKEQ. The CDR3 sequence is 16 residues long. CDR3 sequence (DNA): TGTGCCAGCAGCCAAGCCTCGAACGGAGCGAACACTGAAGCTTTCTTT. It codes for CASSQASNGANTEAFF.

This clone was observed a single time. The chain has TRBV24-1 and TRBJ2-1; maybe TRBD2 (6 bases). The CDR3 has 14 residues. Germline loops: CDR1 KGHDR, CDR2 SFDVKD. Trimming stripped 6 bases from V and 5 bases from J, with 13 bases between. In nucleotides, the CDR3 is TGTGCCACCAGTACCCTCCGGAGGGACAATGAGCAGTTCTTC. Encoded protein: CATSTLRRDNEQFF.

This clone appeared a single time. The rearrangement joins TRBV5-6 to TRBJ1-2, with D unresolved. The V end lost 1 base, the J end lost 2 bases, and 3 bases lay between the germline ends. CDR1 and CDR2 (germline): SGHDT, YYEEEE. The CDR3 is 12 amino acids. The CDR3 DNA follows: TGTGCCAGCAGCTTGCTAAACTATGGCTACACCTTC. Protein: CASSLLNYGYTF.

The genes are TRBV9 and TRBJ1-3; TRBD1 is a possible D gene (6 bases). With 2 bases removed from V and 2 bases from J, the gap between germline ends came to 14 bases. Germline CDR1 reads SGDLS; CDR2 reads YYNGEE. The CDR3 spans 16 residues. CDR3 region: CASSVRPEGAGNTIYF. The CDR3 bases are TGTGCCAGCAGCGTCAGGCCAGAGGGGGCTGGAAACACCATATATTTT.

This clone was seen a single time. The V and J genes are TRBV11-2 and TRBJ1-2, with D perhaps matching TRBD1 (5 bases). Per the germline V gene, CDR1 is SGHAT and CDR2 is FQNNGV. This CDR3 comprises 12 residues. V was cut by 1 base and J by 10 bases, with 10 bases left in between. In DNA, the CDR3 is TGTGCCAGCAGCTTAGGACGGACATCCTACACCTTC. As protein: CASSLGRTSYTF.

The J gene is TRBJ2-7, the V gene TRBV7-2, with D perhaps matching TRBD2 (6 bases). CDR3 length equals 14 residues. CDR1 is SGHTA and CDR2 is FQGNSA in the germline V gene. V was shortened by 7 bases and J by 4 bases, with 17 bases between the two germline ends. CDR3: CASTRDSTLYEQYF. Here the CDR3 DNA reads TGTGCCAGCACCCGGGACTCTACCCTTTACGAGCAGTACTTC.

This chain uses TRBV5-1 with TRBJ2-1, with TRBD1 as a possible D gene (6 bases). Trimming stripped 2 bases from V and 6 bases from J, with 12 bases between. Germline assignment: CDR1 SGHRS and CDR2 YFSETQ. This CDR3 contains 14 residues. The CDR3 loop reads CASSFAGAINEQFF. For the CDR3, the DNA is TGCGCCAGCAGCTTTGCAGGGGCCATCAATGAGCAGTTCTTC.

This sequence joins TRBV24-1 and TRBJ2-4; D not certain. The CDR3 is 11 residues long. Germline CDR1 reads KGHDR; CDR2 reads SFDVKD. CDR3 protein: CAPLAKNIQYF. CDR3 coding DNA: TGTGCACCCCTAGCCAAAAACATTCAGTACTTC.